This entry lists 25 T cell receptor beta chains sequenced from one sample in a study of cytomegalovirus exposure and HLA in healthy donors. PCR was performed using 60 Vbeta and 13 Jbeta primers. Data came from immunoSEQ multiplex PCR; TCRdb stores just in-frame clones and leaves some out. The sample carries 160,000 or so clones, roughly 79% recorded once. Material for sequencing was PBMCs. The receptor set was obtained from a woman aged 45-65 years in good health and CMV-seronegative.

This clone was observed once. The V and J genes are TRBV7-9 and TRBJ1-1; TRBD1 is a possible D gene (5 bases). Germline loops: CDR1 SEHNR, CDR2 FQNEAQ (reference sequence). The CDR3 has 11 residues. This chain's CDR3 is CAGQNITEAFF. CDR3 sequence (DNA): TGTGCGGGGCAGAATATCACTGAAGCTTTCTTT. The complete variable domain, with remaining parts taken from reference TRBV7-9 and TRBJ1-1, reads DTGVSQNPRHKITKRGQNVTFRCDPISEHNRLYWYRQTLGQGPEFLTYFQNEAQLEKSRLLSDRFSAERPKGSFSTLEIQRTEQGDSAMYLCAGQNITEAFFGQGTRLTVV.

With regard to this clone: Other nucleotide sequences from this sample produce the same CDR3. The chain carries TRBV5-6 and TRBJ1-2, with 10 bases matching TRBD1. Germline CDR1 SGHDT, CDR2 YYEEEE. V lost 2 bases and J lost 7; bases outside the gene matches: 11. This CDR3 has 16 residues. CDR3 amino acids: CASSLQAGQGISGYTF. In DNA, the CDR3 is TGTGCCAGCAGCTTACAAGCGGGACAGGGGATTTCTGGCTACACCTTC. Combining the CDR3 with reference TRBV5-6 and TRBJ1-2 gives the whole variable domain DAGVTQSPTHLIKTRGQQVTLRCSPKSGHDTVSWYQQALGQGPQFIFQYYEEEERQRGNFPDRFSGHQFPNYSSELNVNALLLGDSALYLCASSLQAGQGISGYTFGSGTRLTVV.

This chain links TRBV18 with TRBJ1-4, with TRBD1 as a possible D gene (5 bases). The V gene's germline CDR1 is KGHSH and CDR2 LQKENI. Trimming shortened V by 3 bases and J by 5 bases, and 13 bases separated the two germline ends. The CDR3 extends over 15 amino acids. CDR3 sequence (DNA): TGTGCCAGCTCACCCGAACAGGTCCGGAATGAAAAACTGTTTTTT. The encoded protein is CASSPEQVRNEKLFF.

V usage is TRBV5-1 and J usage is TRBJ2-1; TRBD2 matches at 9 bases. Germline trimming cut 0 bases from V and 6 bases from J; bases unmatched to any gene: 4. CDR3 size: 15 residues. In germline, CDR1 is SGHRS, CDR2 YFSETQ. CDR3 DNA sequence: TGCGCCAGCAGCTTGGGCGGGGGGGGACGCAATGAGCAGTTCTTC. It encodes CASSLGGGGRNEQFF.

This clone was counted a single time. The chain carries TRBV4-1 and TRBJ2-1; 13 nucleotides line up with TRBD2. Looked up from germline, CDR1 is MGHRA and CDR2 is YSYEKL. The CDR3 extends over 18 amino acids. The V segment lost 2 bases and the J segment 2 bases; nucleotides outside the gene matches: 6. The CDR3 spells CASSQLGLAGATYNEQFF. In nucleotides, the CDR3 is TGCGCCAGCAGCCAACTCGGACTAGCGGGGGCCACCTACAATGAGCAGTTCTTC.

This chain joins TRBV9 and TRBJ2-3; 8 bases map to TRBD2. With 2 bases clipped from V and 3 bases from J, the junction kept 8 bases outside the gene matches. The CDR3 has 16 residues. The germline V gene has CDR1 SGDLS and CDR2 YYNGEE. This CDR3 is CASSVESGGPTDTQYF. CDR3 sequence (DNA): TGTGCCAGCAGCGTCGAATCGGGGGGGCCGACAGATACGCAGTATTTT. Filled out from reference TRBV9 and TRBJ2-3, the complete variable domain reads DSGVTQTPKHLITATGQRVTLRCSPRSGDLSVYWYQQSLDQGLQFLIQYYNGEERAKGNILERFSAQQFPDLHSELNLSSLELGDSALYFCASSVESGGPTDTQYFGPGTRLTVL.

The rearrangement joins TRBV5-1 to TRBJ2-7; 9 bases map to TRBD1. The J segment lost 7 bases and the V segment lost 4 bases, leaving 12 bases of the junction unmatched. The V gene's germline CDR1 is SGHRS and CDR2 YFSETQ. There are 15 residues in the CDR3. The CDR3 nucleotides are TGCGCCAGCAGCCTGGGACAGGGAAGGGTCGCAGAGCAGTACTTC. The encoded protein is CASSLGQGRVAEQYF.

V usage is TRBV2 and J usage is TRBJ1-2; no definite D call. V dropped 1 base and J dropped 7 bases, with 13 bases sitting between them. The CDR3 is made up of 14 amino acids. Germline V CDR1 and CDR2: SNHLY, FYNNEI. The CDR3 is CASSEDSTLGGYTF. In DNA, the CDR3 is TGTGCCAGCAGTGAAGACAGCACTCTGGGTGGCTACACCTTC.

The DNA of the CDR3 is TGTGCCAGCAGTAAGGACCCCAGGGTTGTAGGGGCAGATACGCAGTATTTT. Protein sequence: CASSKDPRVVGADTQYF. The rearrangement uses TRBV7-2 and TRBJ2-3; a possible D gene is TRBD1 (5 bases). The CDR3 covers 17 residues. Germline V gene lookup returns CDR1 SGHTA and CDR2 FQGNSA. Trimming left V 6 bases short and J 4 bases short, with 23 bases between.

This chain links TRBV5-1 with TRBJ1-4, with D maybe TRBD1 (6 bases). The V and J ends lost 3 bases and 8 bases respectively, with 11 bases between them. Looked up from germline, CDR1 is SGHRS and CDR2 is YFSETQ. The CDR3 has 13 residues. CDR3 sequence reads: CASSWAGTEKLFF. CDR3 DNA: TGCGCCAGCAGCTGGGCCGGGACAGAAAAACTGTTTTTT.

This rearrangement joins TRBV7-2 to TRBJ2-2; D is undetermined. The CDR3 has 17 amino acids. Trimming shortened V by 4 bases and J by 3 bases, and 18 bases separated the two germline ends. Germline CDR1 and CDR2: SGHTA and FQGNSA. CDR3 residues: CASSYFFGAPDTGELFF. In DNA, the CDR3 is TGTGCCAGCAGCTACTTTTTCGGAGCTCCGGACACCGGGGAGCTGTTTTTT.

Written as DNA, the CDR3 is TGTGCCAGCAGCCACTCAGGGGGCGGCACTGAAGCTTTCTTT. Amino acid sequence: CASSHSGGGTEAFF. This chain links TRBV7-2 with TRBJ1-1, with 8 bases matching TRBD1. The germline gives CDR1 SGHTA, CDR2 FQGNSA. The CDR3 loop spans 14 amino acids. Trimming took 5 bases from V and 4 from J; bases not matched to a gene: 6.

This clone turned up a few times. V and J are TRBV19 and TRBJ1-1, with TRBD1 matching over 7 bases. Germline CDR1 is LNHDA and CDR2 is SQIVND (reference sequence). The V segment lost 6 bases and the J segment 2 bases; nucleotides outside the gene matches: 6. CDR3 length: 14 residues. This CDR3 is CASSPGTVNTEAFF. DNA for the CDR3: TGTGCCAGTAGCCCGGGGACAGTAAACACTGAAGCTTTCTTT. Combining the CDR3 with reference TRBV19 and TRBJ1-1 gives the whole variable domain DGGITQSPKYLFRKEGQNVTLSCEQNLNHDAMYWYRQDPGQGLRLIYYSQIVNDFQKGDIAEGYSVSREKKESFPLTVTSAQKNPTAFYLCASSPGTVNTEAFFGQGTRLTVV.

This chain connects TRBV4-3 to TRBJ2-6; 10 bases are a match to TRBD2. After removal of 4 bases from V and 3 bases from J, the junction contained 0 bases not matched to a gene. Germline-derived CDR1 and CDR2 are LGHNA and YSLEER. This CDR3 region has 15 residues. This CDR3 is CASSLAGGGANVLTF. As DNA, the CDR3 is TGCGCCAGCAGCCTAGCGGGAGGTGGGGCCAACGTCCTGACTTTC.

The chain uses TRBV7-2 and TRBJ2-3, with 8 positions matching TRBD2. J was trimmed by 5 bases and V by 7 bases; bases with no gene match: 17. Germline V gene sequence: CDR1 SGHTA, CDR2 FQGNSA. The length of the CDR3 is 17 residues. The CDR3 protein is CASTLWGAGAGEDTQYF. The CDR3 DNA is TGTGCCAGCACCCTTTGGGGAGCGGGAGCGGGGGAAGATACGCAGTATTTT.

The V and J genes are TRBV5-1 and TRBJ2-1; 12 bases match TRBD2. The germline V gene encodes CDR1 SGHRS and CDR2 YFSETQ. V shed 4 bases and J 0 bases; nucleotides not matched to a gene: 5. The CDR3 runs to 17 residues. As DNA, the CDR3 is TGCGCCAGCAGCCGGACTAGCGGGGCCAGCTCCTACAATGAGCAGTTCTTC. Translation: CASSRTSGASSYNEQFF.

This rearrangement joins TRBV7-3 to TRBJ2-6, with 7 positions matching TRBD1. This CDR3 is built from 18 residues. Germline loops: CDR1 SGHTA, CDR2 FQGTGA. With 5 bases clipped from V and 0 bases from J, the junction kept 10 bases outside the gene matches. CDR3 sequence (DNA): TGTGCCAGCAGCCCTCAGACAGGGCAGAGCTCTGGGGCCAACGTCCTGACTTTC. As protein: CASSPQTGQSSGANVLTF.

The V gene is TRBV5-6, the J gene TRBJ2-5; D is unclear. Trimming pared 1 base from V and 7 bases from J, leaving 8 bases between. Germline V gene lookup returns CDR1 SGHDT and CDR2 YYEEEE. This CDR3 is 12 amino acids long. The CDR3 sequence is CASSLSIGTQYF. CDR3 bases: TGTGCCAGCAGCTTGAGCATCGGGACCCAGTACTTC.

The CDR3 bases are TGCAGCGACTATACTCGGGACAGCCAGCCTAACTATGGCTACACCTTC. It encodes CSDYTRDSQPNYGYTF. V usage is TRBV29-1 and J usage is TRBJ1-2, with 7 bases identical to TRBD1. Germline loops: CDR1 SQVTM, CDR2 ANQGSEA. The CDR3 is 16 residues long. The ends lost 7 bases at V and 0 bases at J; junction bases unmatched: 14.

This clone was picked up a small number of times. The chain recombines TRBV6-1 with TRBJ2-3, with 11 bases identical to TRBD2. The length of the CDR3 is 15 residues. J gave up 8 bases and V 7 bases, and 11 bases lay outside the gene matches. Germline CDR1 and CDR2: MNHNS and SASEGT. The CDR3 coding sequence is TGTGCCAGCATGAGTAGCGGGGGGGGTTGGGGTACGCAGTATTTT. Its protein is CASMSSGGGWGTQYF.

This clone has a single count. The chain employs TRBV5-4 and TRBJ2-1; tentative D call: TRBD1 (6 bases). This CDR3 region has 14 residues. CDR1 SGHNT and CDR2 YYREEE come from the germline V gene (reference sequence). V dropped 3 bases and J dropped 6 bases, with 13 bases sitting between them. The CDR3 loop reads CASSSFRDTNEQFF. As DNA, the CDR3 is TGTGCCAGCAGCTCCTTCCGGGACACCAATGAGCAGTTCTTC.

The chain uses TRBV2 and TRBJ2-1; 10 bases fit TRBD2. V gave up 8 bases and J gave up 7 bases; unmatched junction bases: 5. Looked up from germline, CDR1 is SNHLY and CDR2 is FYNNEI. This CDR3 comprises 13 residues. The chain's CDR3 is CASGTSGVNEQFF. DNA of the CDR3: TGTGCCAGCGGTACTAGCGGGGTAAATGAGCAGTTCTTC.

The chain has TRBV2 and TRBJ2-3, with TRBD2 identical over 13 bases. In germline, CDR1 is SNHLY, CDR2 FYNNEI. V trimming: 9 bases; J trimming: 4 bases; junction bases outside the gene matches: 4. This CDR3 is built from 14 residues. CDR3 DNA: TGTGCCAGTCCTACTAGCGGGGGGGCAGATACGCAGTATTTT. It yields the protein CASPTSGGADTQYF.

V and J are TRBV9 and TRBJ2-2, with D perhaps TRBD2 (7 bases). V lost 3 bases to trimming and J lost 0 bases, with 9 bases between them. The CDR3 runs 15 residues. Germline loops: CDR1 SGDLS, CDR2 YYNGEE. Written as DNA, the CDR3 is TGTGCCAGCAGCGGGGGGGGGCCGAACACCGGGGAGCTGTTTTTT. Translated: CASSGGGPNTGELFF.

The rearrangement links TRBV27 to TRBJ1-1; a possible D gene is TRBD1 (5 bases). CDR1 is MNHEY, CDR2 SMNVEV, per germline (reference sequence). The CDR3 is 15 residues long. Deletions cut 3 bases from V and 2 bases from J, with 13 bases between. In nucleotides, the CDR3 is TGTGCCAGCAGTTTGAGGGGCGGGGGAAACACTGAAGCTTTCTTT. It specifies CASSLRGGGNTEAFF.